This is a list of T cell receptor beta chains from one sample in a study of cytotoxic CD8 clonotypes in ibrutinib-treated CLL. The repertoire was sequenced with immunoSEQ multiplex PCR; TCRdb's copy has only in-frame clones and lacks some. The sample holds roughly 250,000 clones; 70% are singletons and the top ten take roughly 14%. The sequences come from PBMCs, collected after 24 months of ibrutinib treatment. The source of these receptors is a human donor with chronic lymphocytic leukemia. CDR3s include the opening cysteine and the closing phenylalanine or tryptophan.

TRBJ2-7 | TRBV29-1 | CSVTAGQSTYEQYF
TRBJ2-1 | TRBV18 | CASSPPWTGDNEQFF
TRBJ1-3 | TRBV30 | CAWSPNSGNTIYF
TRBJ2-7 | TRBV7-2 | CASTPGLDSYEQYF
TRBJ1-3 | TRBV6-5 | CASSRGEGNTIYF
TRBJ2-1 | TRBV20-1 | CSAAGYNEQFF
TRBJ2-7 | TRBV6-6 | CASSLLVAYEQYF
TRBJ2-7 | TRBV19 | CASSLFSGSYEQYF
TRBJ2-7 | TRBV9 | CASSVAGAAYEQYF
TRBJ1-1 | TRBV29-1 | CSVVPWSEAFF
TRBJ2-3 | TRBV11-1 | CASSPRGQGGTDTQYF
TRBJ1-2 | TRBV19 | CASSKTNYGYTF
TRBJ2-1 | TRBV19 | CASIGASSGNEQFF
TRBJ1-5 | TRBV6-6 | CASSGQGRNQPQHF
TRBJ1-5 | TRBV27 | CASSLSSRVNQPQHF
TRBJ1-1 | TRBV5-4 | CASSLGGGLGTEAFF
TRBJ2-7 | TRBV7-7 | CASSPGTVTYEQYF
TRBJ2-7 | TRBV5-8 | CASSLVVAYEQYF
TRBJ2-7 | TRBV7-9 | CATQRTAGYEQYF
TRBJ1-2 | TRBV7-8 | CASSFREDYGYTF
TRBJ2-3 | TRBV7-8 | CASSPRSRLPFTDTQYF
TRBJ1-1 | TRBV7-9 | CASSFLGEAFF
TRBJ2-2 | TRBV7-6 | CASSPRDTGELFF
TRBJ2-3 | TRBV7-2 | CASSLQGTGGDTQYF
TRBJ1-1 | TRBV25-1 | CASSSTGLNTEAFF
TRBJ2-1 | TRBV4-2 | CASSQEIVSAYNEQFF
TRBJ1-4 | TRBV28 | CASSLEGPNEKLFF
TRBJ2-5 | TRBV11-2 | CASSSGHQETQYF
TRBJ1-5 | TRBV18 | CASSPPGQPQHF
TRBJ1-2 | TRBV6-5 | CASSSGQVYGYTF
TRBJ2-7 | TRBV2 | CASSRDRFYEQYF
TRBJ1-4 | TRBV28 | CASSLYQPRDNEKLFF
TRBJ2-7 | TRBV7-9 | CASSARTYEQYF
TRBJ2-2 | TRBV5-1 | CASSFNTGELFF
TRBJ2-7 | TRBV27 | CASREGLYEQYF
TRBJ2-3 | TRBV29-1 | CSVGDSGFDTQYF
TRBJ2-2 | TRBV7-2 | CASSLGVLRELFF
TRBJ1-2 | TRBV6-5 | CASRPGQGTYGYTF
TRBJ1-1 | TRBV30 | CAWSVQGDTEAFF
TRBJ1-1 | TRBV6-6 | CASSYQGAGEAFF
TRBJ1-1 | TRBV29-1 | CSVDDSTEAFF
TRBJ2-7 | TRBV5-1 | CASSPGPPTYEQYF
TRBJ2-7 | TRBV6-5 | CASTDGIYEQYF
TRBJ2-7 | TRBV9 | CASSPLGTSGRYEQYF
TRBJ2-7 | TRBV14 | CASSRGGAGGHHEQYF
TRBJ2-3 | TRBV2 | CASTPVSGTDTQYF